These T cell receptor beta chains were read from a single sample in a study of blood T cell repertoires in COVID-19. The data were produced by immunoSEQ multiplex PCR, yet TCRdb's version contains in-frame clones alone and is incomplete. The profile shows about 97,000 clones, about 83% of them singletons. Input material: peripheral blood. These receptors were obtained from a human donor in a cohort sampled during active COVID-19. Both conserved end residues are part of each CDR3. Fields, in order: J gene, clone size, V gene, D gene, CDR3 DNA, CDR3 protein. A D gene is named only where the DNA matches it firmly. Some rows mark clone size as missing; the rest say once, few, many or name a class of expanded clone.

J: TRBJ1-1; size: .; V: TRBV18; D: .; DNA: TGTGCCAGCTCACATCGAAAGGACAGTTCGGCTTTCTTT; CDR3: CASSHRKDSSAFF
J: TRBJ1-1; size: .; V: TRBV3-1/TRBV3-2; D: TRBD1; DNA: TGTGCCAGCAGCCAAGATTCTACAGGGGGCACTGAAGCTTTCTTT; CDR3: CASSQDSTGGTEAFF
J: TRBJ2-3; size: .; V: TRBV7-9; D: .; DNA: TGTGCCAGCAGCTTAGGGCGGGGACGAGGCACAGATACGCAGTATTTT; CDR3: CASSLGRGRGTDTQYF
J: TRBJ1-5; size: few; V: TRBV6-2/TRBV6-3; D: .; DNA: TGTGCCAGCAGTAGCGGGGCAATCGGCAATCAGCCCCAGCATTTT; CDR3: CASSSGAIGNQPQHF
J: TRBJ2-1; size: .; V: TRBV6-6; D: TRBD2; DNA: TGTGCCAGCAGTCGTAAGTGGGGTAACCTAGCGGGAGAATACAATGAGCAGTTCTTC; CDR3: CASSRKWGNLAGEYNEQFF
J: TRBJ1-1; size: .; V: TRBV12-5; D: .; DNA: TGTGCTAGTGGTTTTACCCAGGGCTTCATGAACACTGAAGCTTTCTTT; CDR3: CASGFTQGFMNTEAFF
J: TRBJ1-2; size: .; V: TRBV10-2; D: TRBD1; DNA: TGCGCCAGCAGTCCCGGGACAGGGCCCTATGGCTACACCTTC; CDR3: CASSPGTGPYGYTF
J: TRBJ1-2; size: .; V: TRBV19; D: TRBD1; DNA: TGTGCCAGTAGTCCGCCAGGGACAGGGTATGGCTACACCTTC; CDR3: CASSPPGTGYGYTF
J: TRBJ2-4; size: .; V: TRBV28; D: TRBD2; DNA: TGTGCCAGCATGACTAGCGGGAGCCCCAAAAACATTCAGTACTTC; CDR3: CASMTSGSPKNIQYF
J: TRBJ2-7; size: .; V: TRBV7-3; D: TRBD2; DNA: TGTGCCAGCAGCTTACTTCCGGGGGGAGAATACGAGCAGTACTTC; CDR3: CASSLLPGGEYEQYF
J: TRBJ2-3; size: .; V: TRBV12-5; D: TRBD2; DNA: TGTGCTAGTGGTTTGTCCGGGACTAGCGGGGCCCCGGATACGCAGTATTTT; CDR3: CASGLSGTSGAPDTQYF
J: TRBJ2-1; size: .; V: TRBV10-1; D: TRBD2; DNA: TGCGCCAGCAGCGATAGCGGGGAGCAGTTCTTC; CDR3: CASSDSGEQFF
J: TRBJ2-7; size: .; V: TRBV28; D: .; DNA: TGTGCCAGCAGCCGACTAGGGGGCCTCGAGCAGTACTTC; CDR3: CASSRLGGLEQYF
J: TRBJ1-2; size: few; V: TRBV19; D: .; DNA: TGTGCCAGTAGCGCCTCGCGGGGCGGGTATGGCTACACCTTC; CDR3: CASSASRGGYGYTF
J: TRBJ2-7; size: .; V: TRBV6-1; D: .; DNA: TGTGCCAGCAGTGACCAAGGACAGTTCGAGCAGTACTTC; CDR3: CASSDQGQFEQYF
J: TRBJ2-7; size: .; V: TRBV9; D: .; DNA: TGTGCCAGCAGCGCGACGGACTTTTCCTACGAGCAGTACTTC; CDR3: CASSATDFSYEQYF
J: TRBJ1-5; size: few; V: TRBV20-1; D: .; DNA: TGCAGTGCAAGTTCAGGGGTTTATAGCAATCAGCCCCAGCATTTT; CDR3: CSASSGVYSNQPQHF
J: TRBJ1-6; size: .; V: TRBV5-1; D: TRBD1; DNA: TGCGCCAGCAGCTTGGGGACAGGGGGTTCACCCCTCCACTTT; CDR3: CASSLGTGGSPLHF
J: TRBJ2-7; size: .; V: TRBV7-6; D: .; DNA: TGTGCCAGCAGCTTAGATCAGGGCCAAACCTACGAGCAGTACTTC; CDR3: CASSLDQGQTYEQYF
J: TRBJ2-1; size: .; V: TRBV3-1/TRBV3-2; D: TRBD2; DNA: TGTGCCAGCAGAGGGACTAGCGGGACTAATGAGCAGTTCTTC; CDR3: CASRGTSGTNEQFF
J: TRBJ2-7; size: once; V: TRBV3-1/TRBV3-2; D: TRBD2; DNA: TGTGCCAGCAGCCACGACCGGACTAGCGGGAGGGCCGGCTCCTACGAGCAGTACTTC; CDR3: CASSHDRTSGRAGSYEQYF
J: TRBJ2-7; size: .; V: TRBV3-1/TRBV3-2; D: .; DNA: TGTGCCAGCAGCCTTCACAGGGCGGTCCTTTCCTACGAGCAGTACTTC; CDR3: CASSLHRAVLSYEQYF
J: TRBJ2-1; size: .; V: TRBV10-3; D: TRBD1; DNA: TGTGCCATCAGTGGAGGGGACAGGTTCAATGAGCAGTTCTTC; CDR3: CAISGGDRFNEQFF
J: TRBJ2-7; size: .; V: TRBV4-1; D: .; DNA: TGCGCCAGCAGCCAAGAAGGGGCCGTCTACGAGCAGTACTTC; CDR3: CASSQEGAVYEQYF
J: TRBJ2-7; size: .; V: TRBV9; D: .; DNA: TGTGCCAGCAGCGTAGACGTGGGAGTATACGAGCAGTACTTC; CDR3: CASSVDVGVYEQYF
J: TRBJ2-3; size: .; V: TRBV3-1/TRBV3-2; D: TRBD2; DNA: TGTGCCAGCAGCCCCAGACTAGCGGGAGGTTTGACAGATACGCAGTATTTT; CDR3: CASSPRLAGGLTDTQYF
J: TRBJ1-1; size: .; V: TRBV19; D: TRBD1; DNA: TGTGCCAGTACCCTGGACAGGGTTCGCACTGAAGCTTTCTTT; CDR3: CASTLDRVRTEAFF